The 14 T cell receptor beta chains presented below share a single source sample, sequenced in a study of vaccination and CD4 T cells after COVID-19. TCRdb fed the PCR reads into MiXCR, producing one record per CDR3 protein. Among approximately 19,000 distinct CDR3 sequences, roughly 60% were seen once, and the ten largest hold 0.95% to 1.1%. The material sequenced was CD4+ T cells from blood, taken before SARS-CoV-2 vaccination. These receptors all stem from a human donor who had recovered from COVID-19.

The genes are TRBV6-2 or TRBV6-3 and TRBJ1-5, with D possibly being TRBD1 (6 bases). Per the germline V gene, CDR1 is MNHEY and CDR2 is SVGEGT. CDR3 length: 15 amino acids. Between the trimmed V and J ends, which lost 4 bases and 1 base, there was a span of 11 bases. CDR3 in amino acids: CASSFGGASNQPQHF. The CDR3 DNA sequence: TGTGCCAGCAGTTTCGGGGGGGCGAGCAATCAGCCCCAGCATTTT.

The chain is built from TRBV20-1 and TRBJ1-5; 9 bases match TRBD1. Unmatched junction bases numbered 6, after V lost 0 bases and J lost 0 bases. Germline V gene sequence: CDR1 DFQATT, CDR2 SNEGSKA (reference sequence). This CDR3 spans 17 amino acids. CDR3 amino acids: CSARDAWDRDSNQPQHF. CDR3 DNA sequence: TGCAGTGCTAGAGATGCGTGGGACAGGGATAGCAATCAGCCCCAGCATTTT.

CDR3 sequence: CASSSGPPDTQYF. The CDR3 nucleotides read TGTGCCAGTAGCTCAGGCCCGCCAGATACGCAGTATTTT. The chain couples TRBV19 to TRBJ2-3; D is ambiguous. V was shortened by 6 bases and J by 4 bases, with 11 bases between the two germline ends. This CDR3 has 13 residues. Germline CDR1 LNHDA, CDR2 SQIVND (reference sequence).

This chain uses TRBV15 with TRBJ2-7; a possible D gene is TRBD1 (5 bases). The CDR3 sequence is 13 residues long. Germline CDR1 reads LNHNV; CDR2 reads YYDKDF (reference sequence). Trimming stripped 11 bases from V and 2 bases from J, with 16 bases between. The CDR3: CAAGNPSTYEQYF. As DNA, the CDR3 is TGTGCCGCAGGGAACCCATCCACCTACGAGCAGTACTTC.

CDR3 sequence: CSARDAAGGHQPQHF. DNA for the CDR3: TGCAGTGCTAGAGATGCCGCAGGGGGGCATCAGCCCCAGCATTTT. This chain joins TRBV20-1 and TRBJ1-5; 7 bases are shared with TRBD1. With 0 bases clipped from V and 5 bases from J, the junction kept 7 bases outside the gene matches. CDR1 and CDR2 (germline): DFQATT, SNEGSKA (reference sequence). The CDR3 consists of 15 residues.

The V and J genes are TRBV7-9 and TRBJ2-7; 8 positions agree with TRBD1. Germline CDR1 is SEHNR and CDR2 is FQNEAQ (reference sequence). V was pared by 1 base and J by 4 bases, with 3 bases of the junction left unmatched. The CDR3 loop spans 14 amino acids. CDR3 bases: TGTGCCAGCAGCTTAGGGACAGGGAAATACGAGCAGTACTTC. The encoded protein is CASSLGTGKYEQYF.

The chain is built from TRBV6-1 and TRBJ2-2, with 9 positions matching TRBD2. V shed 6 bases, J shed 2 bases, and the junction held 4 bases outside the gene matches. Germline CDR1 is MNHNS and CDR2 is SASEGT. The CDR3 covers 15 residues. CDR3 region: CASRPTSGNTGELFF. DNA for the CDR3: TGTGCCAGCAGGCCGACTAGCGGAAACACCGGGGAGCTGTTTTTT.

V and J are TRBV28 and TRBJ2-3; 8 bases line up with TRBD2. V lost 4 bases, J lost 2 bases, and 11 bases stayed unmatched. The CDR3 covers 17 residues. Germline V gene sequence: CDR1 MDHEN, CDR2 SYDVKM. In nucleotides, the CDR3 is TGTGCCAGCAGTTCTAACTATAAACTAGCGGACACAGATACGCAGTATTTT. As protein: CASSSNYKLADTDTQYF.

The CDR3: CASSLEGGPKETQYF. The CDR3 DNA is TGTGCCAGCAGCTTAGAGGGGGGGCCGAAGGAGACCCAGTACTTC. This rearrangement joins TRBV11-2 to TRBJ2-5; a weak D match, TRBD2 (7 bases). The CDR3 has 15 residues. V gave up 0 bases and J gave up 5 bases, with 13 bases separating them. The germline gives CDR1 SGHAT, CDR2 FQNNGV. The full variable domain, in which reference TRBV11-2 and TRBJ2-5 provide the parts outside the CDR3, is EAGVAQSPRYKIIEKRQSVAFWCNPISGHATLYWYQQILGQGPKLLIQFQNNGVVDDSQLPKDRFSAERLKGVDSTLKIQPAKLEDSAVYLCASSLEGGPKETQYFGPGTRLLVL.

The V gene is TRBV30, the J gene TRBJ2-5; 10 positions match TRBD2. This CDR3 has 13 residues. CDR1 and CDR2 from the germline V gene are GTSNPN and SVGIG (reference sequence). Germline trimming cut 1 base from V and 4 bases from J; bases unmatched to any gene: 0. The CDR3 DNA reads TGTGCCTGGAGTGGACTAGCGGGAGAGACCCAGTACTTC. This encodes CAWSGLAGETQYF.

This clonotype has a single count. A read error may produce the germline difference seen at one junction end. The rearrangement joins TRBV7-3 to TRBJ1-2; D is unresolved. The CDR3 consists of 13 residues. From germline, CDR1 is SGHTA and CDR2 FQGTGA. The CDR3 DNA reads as TGTACCAGCAGCTTAACGGGGAGCTATGGCTACACCTTC. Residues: CTSSLTGSYGYTF.

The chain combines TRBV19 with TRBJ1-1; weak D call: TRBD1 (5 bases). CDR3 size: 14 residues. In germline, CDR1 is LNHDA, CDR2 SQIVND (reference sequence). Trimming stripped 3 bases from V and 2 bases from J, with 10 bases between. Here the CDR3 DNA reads TGTGCCAGTAGTATCCCGACAGCTAACACTGAAGCTTTCTTT. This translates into CASSIPTANTEAFF.

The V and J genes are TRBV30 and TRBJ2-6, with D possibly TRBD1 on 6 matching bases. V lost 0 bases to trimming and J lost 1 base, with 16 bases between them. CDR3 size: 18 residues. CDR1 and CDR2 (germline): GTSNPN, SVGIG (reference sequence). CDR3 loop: CAWSVFTGSMSGANVLTF. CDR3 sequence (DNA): TGTGCCTGGAGTGTTTTTACAGGGTCGATGTCTGGGGCCAACGTCCTGACTTTC.

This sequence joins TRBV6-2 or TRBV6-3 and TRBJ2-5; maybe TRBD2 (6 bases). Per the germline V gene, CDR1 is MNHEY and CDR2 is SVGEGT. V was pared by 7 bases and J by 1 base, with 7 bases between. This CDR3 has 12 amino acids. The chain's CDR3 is CASKGLQETQYF. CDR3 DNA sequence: TGTGCCAGCAAGGGACTCCAAGAGACCCAGTACTTC.